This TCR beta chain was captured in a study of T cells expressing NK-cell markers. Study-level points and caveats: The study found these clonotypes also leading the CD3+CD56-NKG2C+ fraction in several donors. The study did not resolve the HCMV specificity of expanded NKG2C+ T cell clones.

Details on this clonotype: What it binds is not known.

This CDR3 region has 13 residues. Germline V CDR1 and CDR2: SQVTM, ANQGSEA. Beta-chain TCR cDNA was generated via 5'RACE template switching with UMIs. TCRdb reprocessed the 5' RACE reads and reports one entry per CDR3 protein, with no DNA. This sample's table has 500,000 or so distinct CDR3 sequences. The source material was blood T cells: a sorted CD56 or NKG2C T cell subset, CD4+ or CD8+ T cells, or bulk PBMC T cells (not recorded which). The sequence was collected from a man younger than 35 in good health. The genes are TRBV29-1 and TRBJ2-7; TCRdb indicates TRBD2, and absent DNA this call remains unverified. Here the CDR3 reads CSVGTSGAREQYF.